The TCR beta chain under discussion was sequenced for a study of T cells in localized non-small cell lung cancer. A remark on this clone: Its target is not known.

Study-level results: Patients showing higher blood T cell density tended to see longer overall survival. Sequencing was restricted to one tumor region; therefore, heterogeneity remains possible. Measurement of T cell clonality placed uninvolved adjacent lung highest, above the level in tumor.

Trimming removed 0 bases at V and 0 bases at J, with 4 bases between. This CDR3 contains 14 residues. Germline-derived CDR1 and CDR2 are KGHSH and LQKENI. Generated by immunoSEQ multiplex PCR, the TCRdb table keeps only in-frame clones and is missing some. The sample lists roughly 16,000 clones; around 82% were seen once. The V gene is TRBV18, the J gene TRBJ2-3; D is undetermined. The material sequenced was peripheral blood, taken before any cancer treatment. The receptor's source is a male donor at least 60 years old with stage III lung adenocarcinoma. The CDR3 is CASSPPTSTDTQYF. CDR3 coding DNA: TGTGCCAGCTCACCACCAACTAGCACAGATACGCAGTATTTT.